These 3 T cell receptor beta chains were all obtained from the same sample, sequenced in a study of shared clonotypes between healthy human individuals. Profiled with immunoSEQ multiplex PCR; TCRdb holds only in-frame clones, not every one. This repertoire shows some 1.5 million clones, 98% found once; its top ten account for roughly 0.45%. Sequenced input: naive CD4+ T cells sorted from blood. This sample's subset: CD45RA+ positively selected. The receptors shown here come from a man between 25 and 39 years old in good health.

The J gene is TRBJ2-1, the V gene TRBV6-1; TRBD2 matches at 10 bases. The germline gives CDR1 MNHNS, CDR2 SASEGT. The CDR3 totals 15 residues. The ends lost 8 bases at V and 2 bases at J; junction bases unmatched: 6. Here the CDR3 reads CASASGRGTYNEQFF. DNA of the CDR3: TGTGCCAGCGCGAGCGGGAGGGGAACCTACAATGAGCAGTTCTTC.

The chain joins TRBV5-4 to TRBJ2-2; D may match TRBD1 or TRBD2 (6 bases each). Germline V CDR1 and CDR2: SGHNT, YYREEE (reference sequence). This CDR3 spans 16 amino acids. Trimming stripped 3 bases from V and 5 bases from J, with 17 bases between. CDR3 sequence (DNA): TGTGCCAGCAGCTCCTTAGGGGGGTCAAAGACCGGGGAGCTGTTTTTT. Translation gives CASSSLGGSKTGELFF.

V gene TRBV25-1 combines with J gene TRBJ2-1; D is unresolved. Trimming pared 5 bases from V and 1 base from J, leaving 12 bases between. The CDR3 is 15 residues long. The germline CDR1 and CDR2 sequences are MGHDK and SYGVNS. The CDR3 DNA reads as TGTGCCAGCAGTAACCCAGGTGGATCCTACAATGAGCAGTTCTTC. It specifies CASSNPGGSYNEQFF. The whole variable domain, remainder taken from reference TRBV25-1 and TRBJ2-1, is EADIYQTPRYLVIGTGKKITLECSQTMGHDKMYWYQQDPGMELHLIHYSYGVNSTEKGDLSSESTVSRIRTEHFPLTLESARPSHTSQYLCASSNPGGSYNEQFFGPGTRLTVL.